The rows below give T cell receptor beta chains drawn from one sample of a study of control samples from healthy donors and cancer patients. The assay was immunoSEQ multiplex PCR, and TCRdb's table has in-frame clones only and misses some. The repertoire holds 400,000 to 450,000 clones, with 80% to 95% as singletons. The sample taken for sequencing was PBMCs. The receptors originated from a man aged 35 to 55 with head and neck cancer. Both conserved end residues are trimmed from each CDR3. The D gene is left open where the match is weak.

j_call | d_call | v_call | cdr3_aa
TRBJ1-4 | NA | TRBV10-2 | ASSMDAQGKLF
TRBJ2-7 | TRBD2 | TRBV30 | AWSQTPGLASEQY
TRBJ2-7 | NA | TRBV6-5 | ASSYSTAREQY
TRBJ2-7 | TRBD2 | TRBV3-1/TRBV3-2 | ASSQGPGTSGTYEQY
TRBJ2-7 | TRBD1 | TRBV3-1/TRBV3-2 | ASSQEDRGALYGQY
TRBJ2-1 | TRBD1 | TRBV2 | ASSEARTGGRISGEQF
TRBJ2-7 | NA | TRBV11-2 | ASSTGPYEQY
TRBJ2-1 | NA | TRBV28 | ASSSTGPEQF
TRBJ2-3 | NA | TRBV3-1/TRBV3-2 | ASSIGGGDMMRQY
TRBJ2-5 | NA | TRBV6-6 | ASSTWQQGKTQY
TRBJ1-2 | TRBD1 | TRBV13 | ASSGGTLGQAKGGYT
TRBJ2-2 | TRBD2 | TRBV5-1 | ASSPTSANTGELF
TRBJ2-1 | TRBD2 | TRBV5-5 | ASSPSAGVSYNEQF
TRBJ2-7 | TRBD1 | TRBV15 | ATSRGTGLDEQY
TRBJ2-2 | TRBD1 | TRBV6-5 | ASSRGQKNTGELF
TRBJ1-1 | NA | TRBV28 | ASRSGTFTEAF
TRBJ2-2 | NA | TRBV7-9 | ASSPGQNTGELF
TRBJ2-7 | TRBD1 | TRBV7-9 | ASSLAGTAGNEQY
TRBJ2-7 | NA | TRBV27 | ASSTPTGRSYEQY
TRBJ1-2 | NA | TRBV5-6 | ASSLGQRNYGYT
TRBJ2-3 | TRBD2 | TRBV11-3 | ASSQRLAGGGADTQY
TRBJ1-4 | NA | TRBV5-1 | ASSGQTEKLF
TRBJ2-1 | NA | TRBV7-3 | ASSLGGPSEQF